This T cell receptor beta chain was recorded in a study of Graves' ophthalmopathy and Graves' hyperthyroidism (dated by TCRdb to the late 2010s). A note on the overall study: Peripheral blood samples were taken at the time of initial diagnosis, before any treatment was given. To tell Graves' ophthalmopathy apart from Graves' hyperthyroidism, and to predict which patients would progress to ophthalmopathy, the study relied on TCR beta repertoire signatures. Following sampling, methimazole starting at 30 mg daily was administered to hyperthyroidism patients, and high-dose intravenous methylprednisolone was administered to ophthalmopathy patients. For independent validation, a separate cohort was made up of 18 hyperthyroidism patients plus 17 patients who later progressed from hyperthyroidism to ophthalmopathy. To explore V-J signatures that distinguish ophthalmopathy from hyperthyroidism, a discovery set of about a hundred patients was enrolled, made up of 43 with ophthalmopathy and roughly 57 with stable hyperthyroidism. In about 6 hyperthyroidism patients, T-cell repertoires of thyroid tissue and blood were compared. In total, 135 blood samples were TCR-sequenced: 43 ophthalmopathy, about 75 hyperthyroidism and some 17 hyperthyroidism-to-ophthalmopathy patients.

The study at large found these results: In validation, the model predicted ophthalmopathy progression with about 71% sensitivity and roughly 72% specificity; roughly 11 predicted patients were CT-confirmed with GO in a median of about 6.1 months. The 13-signature model separated ophthalmopathy from stable hyperthyroidism with 87.88% sensitivity and approximately 83% specificity in cross-validation, and 80%/75% in the test set. Sample size was not statistically predetermined, and group allocation was not concealed from the investigators. Among expanded thyroid clonotypes with frequency above 0.001, most also showed up in blood, which suggests that blood repertoires may reflect the thyroid immune response.

Patients with ophthalmopathy had moderately to severely active disease, with a Clinical Activity Score of 3 or more, a NOSPECS grade of 4 or more, and a disease duration of less than 3 months. Patients were excluded if they had other autoimmune diseases, uncontrolled infections, pregnancy or lactation. Diagnosis relied on clinical symptoms, serum thyroxine, TRAb, thyroid ultrasound and orbital computed tomography. PBMCs were isolated from 10 ml of fresh peripheral blood by Ficoll-Paque density gradient centrifugation. Total RNA was extracted using Trizol reagent, and RNA quality was checked on an Agilent 2100 Bioanalyzer. For repertoire sequencing, the TCR beta CDR3 regions were amplified from RNA transcripts. A first-round RT-PCR used HTBI primers with the Qiagen OneStep RT-PCR kit, followed by a second-round multiplex PCR, size selection and purification. The libraries underwent paired-end sequencing with 100 bp reads on an Illumina HiSeq2000. Regarding the original processing steps: SOAPnuke was used to process the reads, removing any read that contained adapters or uncalled bases, had a mean Phred below 15, or lacked an exact match to the constant primer or identifier. High-quality paired reads were merged with COPE v1.2.5. Each unique nucleotide sequence was defined as a clonotype, and clonotypes were aligned to IMGT TRB V, D and J references with MiTCR v1.1. Only V-J combinations with frequency above 0.0001 were analysed, covering over 98% of repertoires. A TCR clonal expansion and chaos score per V-J combination was defined as the ratio of F50 clonal expansion to chaos observed in the TCRdist matrix. Welch's t-statistics and random forest were used to narrow the features down to around twelve V-J combinations, which were then fed into a naive Bayes classifier. Thyroid-blood repertoire similarity was quantified with the Morisita-Horn index. TCRdb passed the public sequencing reads through fastp at Q25 and MiXCR, retaining productive beta sequences. Each CDR3 protein gets just one entry, which takes the most common genes and DNA from the rows behind it. For this entry, the V and J calls and clone size follow TCRdb and not the study's own pipeline. The sample has some 240,000 distinct CDR3 sequences on record, 45% to 55% of them singletons. The ten largest clones take up over 40% of the sample.

Only a few counts were recorded for this clonotype. The antigen it recognizes is unknown. No base qualities exist here, and no much larger clone lies one base off it. Reading from cysteine to phenylalanine, the CDR3 counts 16 amino acids. Solely the CDR3 DNA is kept, with 48 bases framed from the first base. Trimming leaves V shorter by 0 bases and J shorter by 6 bases, with the junction holding 5 bases beyond the gene matches. CDR1 is given as SGHRS and CDR2 as YFSETQ, both from the germline V gene. This TCR derives from an adult man with Graves' ophthalmopathy. Sequencing input: peripheral blood. Rearrangement joined TRBV5-1 to TRBJ1-6, with 8 bases aligning to TRBD1. Here is the DNA: TGCGCCAGCAGCTTGGCATTGGACAGGGCTAATTCACCCCTCCACTTT. Protein translation: CASSLALDRANSPLHF.